This T cell receptor beta chain comes out of a study of blood T cell repertoires in COVID-19. Overall study context: Researchers got acute and convalescent COVID-19 samples from the United States, Italy and Spain. In each case, the material was cDNA or gDNA derived from T cells, B-cell-depleted T cells, or PBMCs.

Authors' analysis steps: For nucleated cells, counts were estimated from reference gene primer amplification. Some clones are missing from TCRdb's copy, which holds only in-frame ones; the method was immunoSEQ multiplex PCR. Clone size and V and J calls were adopted from that table, with D and trimming inferred from the DNA. The sample lists more than 13,000 clones, over 70% occurring once. Unmatched junction bases numbered 6, after V lost 0 bases and J lost 8 bases. This CDR3 is built from 15 residues. Germline CDR1 is SGHTA and CDR2 is FQGNSA. This clone was seen once. Sequenced sample: peripheral blood. The V and J genes are TRBV7-2 and TRBJ2-1, with 8 bases identical to TRBD2. This receptor was taken from a human donor in a cohort sampled during active COVID-19. CDR3 in amino acids: CASSLAIGRGYEQFF. CDR3 nucleotide sequence: TGTGCCAGCAGCTTAGCTATCGGGAGGGGCTATGAGCAGTTCTTC.